This T cell receptor (beta chain) was recovered during a study of OX40 agonist ivuxolimab in advanced cancers. Sequencing used immunoSEQ multiplex PCR; TCRdb keeps in-frame clones, though not all of them. The repertoire holds some 44,000 clones, with under 90% as singletons. The CDR3 totals 15 residues. Trimming cost V 3 bases and J 0 bases, with 9 bases left between them. Germline V gives CDR1 SGHAT, CDR2 FQNNGV. The sequence derives from an adult with an advanced solid tumor such as melanoma, head and neck, liver or kidney cancer. The chain couples TRBV11-2 to TRBJ1-3, with D uncertain. The sequenced sample was CD4+ or CD8+ T cells sorted from blood, obtained in a trial of the OX40 agonist ivuxolimab. CDR3 DNA sequence: TGTGCCAGCAGCTTCGACACTCTCTCTGGAAACACCATATATTTT. The encoded protein is CASSFDTLSGNTIYF. Based on the CDR3 plus reference TRBV11-2 and TRBJ1-3, the full variable domain is EAGVAQSPRYKIIEKRQSVAFWCNPISGHATLYWYQQILGQGPKLLIQFQNNGVVDDSQLPKDRFSAERLKGVDSTLKIQPAKLEDSAVYLCASSFDTLSGNTIYFGEGSWLTVV.